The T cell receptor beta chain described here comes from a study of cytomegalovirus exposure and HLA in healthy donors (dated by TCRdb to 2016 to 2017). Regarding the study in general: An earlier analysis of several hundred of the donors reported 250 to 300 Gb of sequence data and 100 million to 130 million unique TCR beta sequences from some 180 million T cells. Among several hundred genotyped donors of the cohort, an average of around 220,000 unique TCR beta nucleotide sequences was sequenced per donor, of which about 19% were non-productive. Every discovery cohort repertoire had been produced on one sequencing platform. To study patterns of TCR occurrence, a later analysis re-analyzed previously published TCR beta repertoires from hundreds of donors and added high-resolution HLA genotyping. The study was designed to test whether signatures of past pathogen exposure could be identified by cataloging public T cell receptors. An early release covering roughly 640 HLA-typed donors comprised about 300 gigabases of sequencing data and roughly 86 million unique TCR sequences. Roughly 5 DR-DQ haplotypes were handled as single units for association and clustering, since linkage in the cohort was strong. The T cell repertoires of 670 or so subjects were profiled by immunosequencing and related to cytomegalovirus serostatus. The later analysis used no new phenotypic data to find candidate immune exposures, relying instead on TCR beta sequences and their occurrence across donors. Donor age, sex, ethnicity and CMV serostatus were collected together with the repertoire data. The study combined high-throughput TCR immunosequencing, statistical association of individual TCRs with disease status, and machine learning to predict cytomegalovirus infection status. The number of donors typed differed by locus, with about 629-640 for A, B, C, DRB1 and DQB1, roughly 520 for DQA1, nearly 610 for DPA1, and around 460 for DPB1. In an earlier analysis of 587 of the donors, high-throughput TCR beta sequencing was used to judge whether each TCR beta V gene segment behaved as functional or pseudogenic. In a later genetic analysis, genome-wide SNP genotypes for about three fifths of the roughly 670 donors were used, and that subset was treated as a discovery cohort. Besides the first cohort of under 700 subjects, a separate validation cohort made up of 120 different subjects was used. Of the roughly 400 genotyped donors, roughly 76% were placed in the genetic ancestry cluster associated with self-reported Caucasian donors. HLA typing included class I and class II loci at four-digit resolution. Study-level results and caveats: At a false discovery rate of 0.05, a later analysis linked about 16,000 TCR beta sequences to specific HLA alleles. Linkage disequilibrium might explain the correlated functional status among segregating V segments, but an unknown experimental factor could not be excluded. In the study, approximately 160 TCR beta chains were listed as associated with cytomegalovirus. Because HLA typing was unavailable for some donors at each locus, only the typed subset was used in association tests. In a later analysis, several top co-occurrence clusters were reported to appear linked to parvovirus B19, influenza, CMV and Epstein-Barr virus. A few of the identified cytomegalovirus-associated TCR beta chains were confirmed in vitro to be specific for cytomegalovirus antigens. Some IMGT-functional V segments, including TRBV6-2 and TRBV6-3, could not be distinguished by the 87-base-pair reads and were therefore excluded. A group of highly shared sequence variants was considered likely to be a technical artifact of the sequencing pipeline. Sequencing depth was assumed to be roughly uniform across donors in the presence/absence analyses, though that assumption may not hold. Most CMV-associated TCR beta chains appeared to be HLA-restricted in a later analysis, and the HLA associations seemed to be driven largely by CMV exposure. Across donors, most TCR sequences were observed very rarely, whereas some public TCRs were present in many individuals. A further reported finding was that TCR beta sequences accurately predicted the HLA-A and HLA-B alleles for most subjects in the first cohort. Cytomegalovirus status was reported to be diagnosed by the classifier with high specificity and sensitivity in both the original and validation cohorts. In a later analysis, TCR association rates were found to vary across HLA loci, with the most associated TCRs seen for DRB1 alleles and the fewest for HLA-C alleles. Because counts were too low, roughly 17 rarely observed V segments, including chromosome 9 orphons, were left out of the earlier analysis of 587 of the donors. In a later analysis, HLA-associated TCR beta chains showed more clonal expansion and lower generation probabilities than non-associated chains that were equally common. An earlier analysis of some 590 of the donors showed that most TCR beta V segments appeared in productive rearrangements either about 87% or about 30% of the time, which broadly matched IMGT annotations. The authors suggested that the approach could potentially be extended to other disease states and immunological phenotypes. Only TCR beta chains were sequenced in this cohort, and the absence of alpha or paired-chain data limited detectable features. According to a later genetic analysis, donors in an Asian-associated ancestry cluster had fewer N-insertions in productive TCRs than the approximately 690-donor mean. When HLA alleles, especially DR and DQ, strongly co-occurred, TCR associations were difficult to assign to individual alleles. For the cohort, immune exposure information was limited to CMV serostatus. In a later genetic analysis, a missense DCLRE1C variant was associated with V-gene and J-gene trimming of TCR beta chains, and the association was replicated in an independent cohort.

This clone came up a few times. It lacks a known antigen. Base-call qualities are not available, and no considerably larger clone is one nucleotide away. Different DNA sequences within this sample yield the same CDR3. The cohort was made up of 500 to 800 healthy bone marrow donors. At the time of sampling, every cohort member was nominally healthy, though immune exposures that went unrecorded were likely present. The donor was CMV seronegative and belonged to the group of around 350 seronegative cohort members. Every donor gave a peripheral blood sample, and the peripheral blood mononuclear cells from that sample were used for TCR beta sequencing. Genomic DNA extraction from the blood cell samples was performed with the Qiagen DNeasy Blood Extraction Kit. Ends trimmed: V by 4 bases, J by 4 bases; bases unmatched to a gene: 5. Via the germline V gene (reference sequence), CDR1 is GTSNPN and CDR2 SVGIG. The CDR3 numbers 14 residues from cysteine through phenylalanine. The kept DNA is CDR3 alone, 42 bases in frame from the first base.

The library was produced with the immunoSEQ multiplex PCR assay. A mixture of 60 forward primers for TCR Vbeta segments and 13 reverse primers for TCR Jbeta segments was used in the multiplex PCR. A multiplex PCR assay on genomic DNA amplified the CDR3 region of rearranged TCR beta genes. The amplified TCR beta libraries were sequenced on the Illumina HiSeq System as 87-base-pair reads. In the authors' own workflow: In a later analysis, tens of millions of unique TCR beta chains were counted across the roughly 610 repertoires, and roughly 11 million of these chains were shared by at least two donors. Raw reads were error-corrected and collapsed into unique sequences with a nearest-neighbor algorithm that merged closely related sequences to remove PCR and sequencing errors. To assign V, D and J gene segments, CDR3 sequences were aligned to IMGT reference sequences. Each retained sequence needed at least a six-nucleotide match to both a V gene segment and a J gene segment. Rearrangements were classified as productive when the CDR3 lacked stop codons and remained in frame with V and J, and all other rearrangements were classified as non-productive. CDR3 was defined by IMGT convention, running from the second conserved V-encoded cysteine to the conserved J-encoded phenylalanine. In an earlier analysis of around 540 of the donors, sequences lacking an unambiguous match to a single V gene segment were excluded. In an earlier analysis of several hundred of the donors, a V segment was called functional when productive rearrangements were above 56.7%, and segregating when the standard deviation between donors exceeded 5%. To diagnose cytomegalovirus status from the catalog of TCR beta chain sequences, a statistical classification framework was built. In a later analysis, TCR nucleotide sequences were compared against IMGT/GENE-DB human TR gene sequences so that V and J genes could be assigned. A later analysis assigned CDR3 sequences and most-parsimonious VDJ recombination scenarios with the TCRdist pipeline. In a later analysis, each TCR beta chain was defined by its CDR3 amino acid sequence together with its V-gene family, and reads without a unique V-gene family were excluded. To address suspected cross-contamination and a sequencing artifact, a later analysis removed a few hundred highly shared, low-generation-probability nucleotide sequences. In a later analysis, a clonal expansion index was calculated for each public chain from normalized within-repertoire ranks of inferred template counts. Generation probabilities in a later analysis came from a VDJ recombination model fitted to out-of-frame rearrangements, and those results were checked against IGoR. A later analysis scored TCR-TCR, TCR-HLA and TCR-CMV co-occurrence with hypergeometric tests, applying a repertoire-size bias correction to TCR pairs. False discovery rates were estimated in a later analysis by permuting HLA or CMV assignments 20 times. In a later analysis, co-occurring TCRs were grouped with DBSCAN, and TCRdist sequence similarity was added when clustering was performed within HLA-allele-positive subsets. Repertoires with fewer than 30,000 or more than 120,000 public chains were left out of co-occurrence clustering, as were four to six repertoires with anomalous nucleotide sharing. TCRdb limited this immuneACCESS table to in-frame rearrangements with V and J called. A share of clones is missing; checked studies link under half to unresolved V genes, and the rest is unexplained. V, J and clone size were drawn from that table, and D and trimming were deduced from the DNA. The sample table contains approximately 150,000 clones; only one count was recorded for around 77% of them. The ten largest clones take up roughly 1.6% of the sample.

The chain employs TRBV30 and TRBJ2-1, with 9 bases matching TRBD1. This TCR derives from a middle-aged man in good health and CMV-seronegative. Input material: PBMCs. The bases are TGTGCCTGGACCACCGGGACAGGGTACAATGAGCAGTTCTTC. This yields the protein CAWTTGTGYNEQFF.